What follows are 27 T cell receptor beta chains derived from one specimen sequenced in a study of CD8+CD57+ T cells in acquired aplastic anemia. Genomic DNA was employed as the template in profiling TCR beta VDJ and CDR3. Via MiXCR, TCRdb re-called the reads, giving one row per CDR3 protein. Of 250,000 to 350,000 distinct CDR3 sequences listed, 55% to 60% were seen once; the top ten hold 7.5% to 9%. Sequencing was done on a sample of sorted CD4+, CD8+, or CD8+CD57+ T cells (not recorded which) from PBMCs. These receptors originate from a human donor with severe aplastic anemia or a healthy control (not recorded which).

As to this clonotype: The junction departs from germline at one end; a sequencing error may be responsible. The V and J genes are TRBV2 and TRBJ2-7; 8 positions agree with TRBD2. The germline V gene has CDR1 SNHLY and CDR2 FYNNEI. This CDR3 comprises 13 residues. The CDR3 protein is CASSERGGNEQYF. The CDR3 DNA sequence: TGCGCCAGCAGTGAACGGGGGGGAAACGAGCAGTACTTC.

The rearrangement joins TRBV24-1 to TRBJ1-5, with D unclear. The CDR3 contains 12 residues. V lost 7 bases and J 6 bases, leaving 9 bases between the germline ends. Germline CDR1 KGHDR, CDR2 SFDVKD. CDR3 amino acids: CATRQEGQPQHF. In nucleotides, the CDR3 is TGTGCCACCAGGCAGGAGGGTCAGCCCCAGCATTTT.

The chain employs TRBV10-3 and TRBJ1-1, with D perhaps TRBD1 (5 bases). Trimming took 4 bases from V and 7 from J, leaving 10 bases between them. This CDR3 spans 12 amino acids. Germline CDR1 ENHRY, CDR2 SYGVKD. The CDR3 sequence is CAISGDGGEAFF. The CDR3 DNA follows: TGTGCCATCAGTGGGGATGGGGGTGAAGCTTTCTTT.

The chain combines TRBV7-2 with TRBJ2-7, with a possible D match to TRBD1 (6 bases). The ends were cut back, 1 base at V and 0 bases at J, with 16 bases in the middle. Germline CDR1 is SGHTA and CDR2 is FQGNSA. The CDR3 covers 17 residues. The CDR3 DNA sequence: TGTGCCAGCAGCTTAGGGTATTTCGGACAGTCCTCCTACGAGCAGTACTTC. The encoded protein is CASSLGYFGQSSYEQYF.

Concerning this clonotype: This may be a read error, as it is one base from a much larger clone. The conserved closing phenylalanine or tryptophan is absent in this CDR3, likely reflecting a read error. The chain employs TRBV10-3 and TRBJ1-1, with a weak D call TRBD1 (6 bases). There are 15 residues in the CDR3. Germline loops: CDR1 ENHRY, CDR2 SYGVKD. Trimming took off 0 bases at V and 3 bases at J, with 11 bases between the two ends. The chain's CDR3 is CAISESRGTDTEAFL. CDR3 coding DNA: TGTGCCATCAGTGAGTCTAGGGGGACGGACACTGAAGCTTTCCTT.

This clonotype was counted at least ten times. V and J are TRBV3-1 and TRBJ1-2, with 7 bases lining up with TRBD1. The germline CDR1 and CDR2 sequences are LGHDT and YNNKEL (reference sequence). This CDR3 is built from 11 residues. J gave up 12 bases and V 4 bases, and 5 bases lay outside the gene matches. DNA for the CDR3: TGTGCCAGCAGCCGAAGGGACAGCCACACCTTC. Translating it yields CASSRRDSHTF.

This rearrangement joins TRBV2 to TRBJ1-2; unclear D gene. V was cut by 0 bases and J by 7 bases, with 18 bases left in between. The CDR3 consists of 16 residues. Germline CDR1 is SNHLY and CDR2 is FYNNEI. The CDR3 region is CASSEARLGGSGGYTF. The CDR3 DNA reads TGTGCCAGCAGTGAAGCGCGATTGGGAGGGTCGGGTGGCTACACCTTC.

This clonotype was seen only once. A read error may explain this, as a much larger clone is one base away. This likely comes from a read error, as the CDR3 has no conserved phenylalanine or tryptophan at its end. For the CDR3, the DNA is TGTGCCAGCAGCCCGGCGGGGCTAGATACGCAGTATCTT. Translating gives CASSPAGLDTQYL. V usage is TRBV3-1 and J usage is TRBJ2-3; a possible D gene is TRBD2 (6 bases). CDR1 LGHDT and CDR2 YNNKEL come from the germline V gene (reference sequence). The CDR3 spans 13 residues. Trimming left V 4 bases short and J 5 bases short, with 10 bases between.

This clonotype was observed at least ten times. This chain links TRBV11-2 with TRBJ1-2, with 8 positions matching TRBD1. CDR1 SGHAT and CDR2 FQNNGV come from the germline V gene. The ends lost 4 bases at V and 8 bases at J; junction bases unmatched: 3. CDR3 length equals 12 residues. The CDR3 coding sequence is TGTGCCAGCAGCTACACAGGGGGGGGCTACACCTTC. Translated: CASSYTGGGYTF.

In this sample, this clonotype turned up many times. For the CDR3, the DNA is TGTGCCAGCAGCTTAGCAAGCTCTGGGGCCAACGTCCTGACTTTC. It translates to CASSLASSGANVLTF. The rearrangement joins TRBV7-9 to TRBJ2-6; no reliable D call. The length of the CDR3 is 15 residues. The V and J ends lost 0 bases and 0 bases respectively, with 3 bases between them. Per the germline V gene, CDR1 is SEHNR and CDR2 is FQNEAQ (reference sequence).

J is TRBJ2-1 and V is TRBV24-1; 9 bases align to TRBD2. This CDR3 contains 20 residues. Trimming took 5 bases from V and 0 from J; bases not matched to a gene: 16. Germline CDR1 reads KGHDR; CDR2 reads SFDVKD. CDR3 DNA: TGTGCCACCAGTGCTGGCCCAGCGGGAGGCCTCCTAAGCTCCTACAATGAGCAGTTCTTC. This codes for CATSAGPAGGLLSSYNEQFF.

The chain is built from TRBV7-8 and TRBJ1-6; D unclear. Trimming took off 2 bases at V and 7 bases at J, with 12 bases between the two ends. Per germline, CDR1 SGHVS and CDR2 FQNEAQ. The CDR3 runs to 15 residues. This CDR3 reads CASSLFAGENSPLHF. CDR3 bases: TGTGCCAGCAGCTTATTTGCCGGGGAGAATTCACCCCTCCACTTT.

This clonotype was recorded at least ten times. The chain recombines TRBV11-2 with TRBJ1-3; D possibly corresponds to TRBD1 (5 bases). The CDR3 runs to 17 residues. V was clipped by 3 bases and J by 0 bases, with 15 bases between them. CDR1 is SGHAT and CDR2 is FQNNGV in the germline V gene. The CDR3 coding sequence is TGTGCCAGCAGCTTGAGGTCAGGGAAGAGCTCTGGAAACACCATATATTTT. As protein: CASSLRSGKSSGNTIYF.

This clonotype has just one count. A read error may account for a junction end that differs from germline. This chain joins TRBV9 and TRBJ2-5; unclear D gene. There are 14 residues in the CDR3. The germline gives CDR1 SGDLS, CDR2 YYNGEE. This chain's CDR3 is CASSVEHTQETQYF. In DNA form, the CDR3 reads TGCGCCAGCAGCGTAGAACATACCCAAGAGACCCAGTACTTC.

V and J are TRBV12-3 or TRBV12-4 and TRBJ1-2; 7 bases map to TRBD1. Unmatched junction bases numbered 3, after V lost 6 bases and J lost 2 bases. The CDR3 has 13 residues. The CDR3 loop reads CASRRQGNYGYTF. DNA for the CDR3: TGTGCCAGCAGGCGACAGGGAAACTATGGCTACACCTTC.

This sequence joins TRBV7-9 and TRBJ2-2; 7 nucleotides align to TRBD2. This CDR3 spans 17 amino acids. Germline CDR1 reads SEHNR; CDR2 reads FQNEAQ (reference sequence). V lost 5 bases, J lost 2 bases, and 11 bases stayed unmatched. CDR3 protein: CASSQDLSGLNTGELFF. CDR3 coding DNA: TGTGCCAGCAGCCAAGATCTTTCGGGACTAAACACCGGGGAGCTGTTTTTT.

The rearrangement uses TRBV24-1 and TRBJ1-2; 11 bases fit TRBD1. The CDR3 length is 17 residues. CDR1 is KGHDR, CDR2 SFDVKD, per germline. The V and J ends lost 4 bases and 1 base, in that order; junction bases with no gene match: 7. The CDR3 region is CATSDRDRGIGNYGYTF. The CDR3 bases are TGTGCCACCAGTGACCGGGACAGGGGGATAGGTAACTATGGCTACACCTTC.

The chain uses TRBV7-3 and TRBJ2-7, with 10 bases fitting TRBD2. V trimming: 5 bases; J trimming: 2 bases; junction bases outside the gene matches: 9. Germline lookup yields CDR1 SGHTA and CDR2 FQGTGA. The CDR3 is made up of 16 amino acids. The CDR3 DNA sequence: TGTGCCAGCAGCCCAAAGACTAGCGGGCGGCCCTACGAGCAGTACTTC. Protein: CASSPKTSGRPYEQYF.

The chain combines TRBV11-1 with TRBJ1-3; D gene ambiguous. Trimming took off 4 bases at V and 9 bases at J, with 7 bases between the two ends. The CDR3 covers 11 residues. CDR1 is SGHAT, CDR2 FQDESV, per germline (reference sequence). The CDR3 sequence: CASSYSGTIYF. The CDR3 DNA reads TGTGCCAGCAGCTACTCAGGCACCATATATTTT. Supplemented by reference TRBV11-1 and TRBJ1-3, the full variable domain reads EAEVAQSPRYKITEKSQAVAFWCDPISGHATLYWYRQILGQGPELLVQFQDESVVDDSQLPKDRFSAERLKGVDSTLKIQPAELGDSAMYLCASSYSGTIYFGEGSWLTVV.

The CDR3 reads CASSGPSGGQETQYF. CDR3 nucleotides: TGTGCCAGCAGTGGACCTAGCGGGGGGCAAGAGACCCAGTACTTC. The chain links TRBV2 to TRBJ2-5; 11 bases line up with TRBD2. This CDR3 has 15 amino acids. Germline CDR1 SNHLY, CDR2 FYNNEI. V shed 4 bases and J 2 bases; nucleotides not matched to a gene: 3.

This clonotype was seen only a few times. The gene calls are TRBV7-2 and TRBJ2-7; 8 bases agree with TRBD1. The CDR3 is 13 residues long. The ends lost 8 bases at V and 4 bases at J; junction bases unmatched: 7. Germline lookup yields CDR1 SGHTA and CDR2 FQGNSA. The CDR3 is CASRGQAAYEQYF. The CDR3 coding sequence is TGTGCCAGCCGGGGACAGGCCGCATACGAGCAGTACTTC.

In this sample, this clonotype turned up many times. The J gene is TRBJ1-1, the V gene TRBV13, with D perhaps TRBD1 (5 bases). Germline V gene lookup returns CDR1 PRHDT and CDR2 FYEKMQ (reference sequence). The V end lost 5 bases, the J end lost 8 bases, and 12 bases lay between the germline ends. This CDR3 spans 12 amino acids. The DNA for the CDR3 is TGTGCCAGCAGCCCGGGGTGGGGGGAAGCTTTCTTT. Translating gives CASSPGWGEAFF.

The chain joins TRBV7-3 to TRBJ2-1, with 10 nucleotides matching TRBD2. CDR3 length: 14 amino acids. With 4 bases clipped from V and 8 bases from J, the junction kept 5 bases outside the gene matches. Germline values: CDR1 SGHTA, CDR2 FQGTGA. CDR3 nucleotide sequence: TGTGCCAGCAGCTCGTCTAGCGGGGGCGATGAGCAGTTCTTC. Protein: CASSSSSGGDEQFF.

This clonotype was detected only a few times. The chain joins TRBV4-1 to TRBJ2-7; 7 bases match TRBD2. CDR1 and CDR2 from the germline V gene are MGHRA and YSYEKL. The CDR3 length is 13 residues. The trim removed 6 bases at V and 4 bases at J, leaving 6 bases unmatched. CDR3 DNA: TGCGCCAGCAGATCCTCGGGGGGATACGAGCAGTACTTC. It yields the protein CASRSSGGYEQYF.

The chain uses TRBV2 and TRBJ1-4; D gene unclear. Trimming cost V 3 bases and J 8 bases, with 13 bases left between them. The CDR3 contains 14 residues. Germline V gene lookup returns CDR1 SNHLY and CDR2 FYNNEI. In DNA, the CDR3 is TGTGCCAGCAGTGATTTGACCGGCGGGGAAAAACTGTTTTTT. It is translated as CASSDLTGGEKLFF.

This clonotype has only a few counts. CDR3 sequence: CASSFFVLAGGPANEQFF. CDR3 nucleotides: TGTGCCAGCAGCTTTTTTGTCCTAGCGGGGGGGCCGGCCAATGAGCAGTTCTTC. The rearrangement uses TRBV5-6 and TRBJ2-1; 12 nucleotides agree with TRBD2. Trimming cost V 2 bases and J 6 bases; bases outside gene matches: 12. The germline gives CDR1 SGHDT, CDR2 YYEEEE. The CDR3 covers 18 residues. Full variable domain (missing parts from reference TRBV5-6 and TRBJ2-1): DAGVTQSPTHLIKTRGQQVTLRCSPKSGHDTVSWYQQALGQGPQFIFQYYEEEERQRGNFPDRFSGHQFPNYSSELNVNALLLGDSALYLCASSFFVLAGGPANEQFFGPGTRLTVL.

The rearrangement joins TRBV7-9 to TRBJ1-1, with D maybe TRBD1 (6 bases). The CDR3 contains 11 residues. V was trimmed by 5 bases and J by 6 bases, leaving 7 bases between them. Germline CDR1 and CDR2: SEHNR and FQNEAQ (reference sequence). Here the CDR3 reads CASSRTAEAFF. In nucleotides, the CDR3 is TGTGCCAGCAGCCGGACAGCTGAAGCTTTCTTT.